The sequence of this TCR beta chain was determined in a study of regulatory T cells in long-lasting Graves disease. The time point: newly diagnosed GD, antithyroid drugs for less than 3 months. From PBMCs, RNA was extracted and then used to make the TCR library. The CDR3 totals 11 residues. This clonotype has ten or more counts. Sequence at one end of the junction differs from germline and may be a read error. Researchers made TCR beta libraries by using iRepertoire HTBI primers and running Arm-PCR on CDR3 regions. MiXCR was run by TCRdb on the multiplex PCR reads, yielding one entry per CDR3 protein. The data contain roughly 610,000 distinct CDR3 sequences, about 15% of them singletons. These sequences were also reported in another study, on T cells in Graves' hyperthyroidism and ophthalmopathy.

This sequence originates from a man younger than 35 with Graves disease. The chain has TRBV12-3 or TRBV12-4 and TRBJ1-2, with 9 bases that match TRBD1. Sequencing used peripheral blood mononuclear cells (PBMCs), obtained at new diagnosis, from a patient treated with antithyroid drugs. CDR3 sequence reads: CASSMDRGLFF. The CDR3 DNA reads TGTGCCAGCAGTATGGACAGGGGCTTATTCTTC.